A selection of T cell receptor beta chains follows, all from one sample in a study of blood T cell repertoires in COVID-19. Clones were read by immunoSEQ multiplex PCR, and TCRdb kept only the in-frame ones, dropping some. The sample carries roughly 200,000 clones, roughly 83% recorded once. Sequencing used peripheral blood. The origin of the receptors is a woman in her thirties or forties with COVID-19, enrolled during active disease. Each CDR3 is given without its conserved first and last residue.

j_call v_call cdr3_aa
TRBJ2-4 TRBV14 ASSRLAGGAKNIQY
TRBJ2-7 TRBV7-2 ASSPGGTGLLGQY
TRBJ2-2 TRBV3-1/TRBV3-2 ASSHAAGSGMELF
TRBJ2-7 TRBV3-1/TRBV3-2 ASSQGDREQY
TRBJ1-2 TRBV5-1 ASSSFDTVYGYT
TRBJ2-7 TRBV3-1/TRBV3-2 ASSQSNFPYEQY
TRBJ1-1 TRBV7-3 ASSQSPGQGNTEAF
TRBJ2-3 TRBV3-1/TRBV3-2 ASSQSRGGTQY
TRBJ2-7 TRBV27 ASSSGQGRGQY
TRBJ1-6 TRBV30 AWRPLAGASPLH
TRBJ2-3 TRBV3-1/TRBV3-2 ASSHTLRTVEDTQY
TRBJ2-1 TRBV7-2 ASSPPTSGVNEQF
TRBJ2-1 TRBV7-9 ASSLRVRQGLYNEQF
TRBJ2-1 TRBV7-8 ASSLIAGQGNEQF
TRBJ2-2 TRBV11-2 ASRKQAGFTGELF
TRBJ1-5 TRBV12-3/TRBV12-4 ASRFNRDQPQH
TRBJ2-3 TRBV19 ASSILAGGSGDTQY
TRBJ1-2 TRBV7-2 ASSPYNSRYYGYT
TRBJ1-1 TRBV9 ASSPTGAEAF
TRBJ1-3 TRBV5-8 ASSSEGQGGNTIY
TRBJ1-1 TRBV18 ASSRYKGLDTEAF
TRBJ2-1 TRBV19 ASSNLASGRAEQF
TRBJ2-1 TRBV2 ASTSGRSNEQF
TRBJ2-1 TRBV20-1 SASLTRGNEQF
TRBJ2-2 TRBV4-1 ASSPSARVPGELF
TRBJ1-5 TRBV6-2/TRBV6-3 ASSYGGNQPQH
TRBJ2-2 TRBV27 ASTFWDSRDGELF
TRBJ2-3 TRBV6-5 ASISGGAGDTQY
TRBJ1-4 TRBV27 ASMGQSNEKLF
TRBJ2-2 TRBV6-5 ASSLYNTGELF
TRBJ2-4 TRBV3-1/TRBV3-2 ASSQSGSGTSGNIQY
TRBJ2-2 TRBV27 ASSPRNTGELF
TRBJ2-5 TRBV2 ASASAGGGQETQY
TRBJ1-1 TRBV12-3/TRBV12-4 ASSTGVRGAF
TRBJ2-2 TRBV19 ASTYEGGYGELF
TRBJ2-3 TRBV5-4 ASSPDRGRTDTQY
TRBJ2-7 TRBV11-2 ASSLGPGGYPIFNEQY
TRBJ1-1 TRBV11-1 ASSRFDTEAF
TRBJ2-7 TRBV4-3 ASSQGLGQGSYEQY
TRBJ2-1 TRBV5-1 ASSPGVSSYNEQF
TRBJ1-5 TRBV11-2 ASSDRGSNQPQH
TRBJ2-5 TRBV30 AWSESSVGTQY
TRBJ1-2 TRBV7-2 ASSLGQTINYGYT
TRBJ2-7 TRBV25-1 ASSGWATSSYEQY
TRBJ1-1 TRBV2 ASSGTALNTEAF
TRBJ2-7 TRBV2 ASRAYILSYEQY
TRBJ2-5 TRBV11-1 ASSLAGLGNQETQY
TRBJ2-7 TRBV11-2 ASSFTNSGTY
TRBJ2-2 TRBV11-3 ASSPLATGELF
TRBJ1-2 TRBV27 ASSSVPRYGYT
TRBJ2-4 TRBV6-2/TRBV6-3 ASSYRGSGSYIQY
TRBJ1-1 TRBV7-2 ASSRRTGDVAEAF
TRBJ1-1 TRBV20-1 SASMGTQNTEAF
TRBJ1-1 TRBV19 ASSPTQGNTEAF
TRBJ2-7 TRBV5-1 ASSLGLDRSSYEQY
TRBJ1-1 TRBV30 AWSVGGLSEAF
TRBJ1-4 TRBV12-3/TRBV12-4 ASSLDRGGKLF
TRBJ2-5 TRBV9 ASSAGASGGVPQY